One T cell receptor (beta chain) is described in this entry. The sample originates from a study of technical replicates of blood from several donors. Germline-derived CDR1 and CDR2 are SNHLY and FYNNEI. The CDR3 is made up of 17 amino acids. The ends lost 11 bases at V and 1 base at J; junction bases unmatched: 15. Clones were read by immunoSEQ multiplex PCR, and TCRdb kept only the in-frame ones, dropping some. The table has about 56,000 clones, just under 95% seen once; the top ten hold 4.2%. The receptor was derived from a human donor in good health. Some clones in this sample may be carry-over from other donors' samples. Sequenced material: PBMCs. V gene TRBV2 combines with J gene TRBJ2-1, with 9 bases identical to TRBD1. The CDR3 DNA reads as TGTGCCGGCATCTTTGGGACAGGGCTGAGTTCCTACAATGAGCAGTTCTTC. This gives the protein CAGIFGTGLSSYNEQFF.